Below, one TCR beta chain is given with its context. This clone was picked up one time. No cognate antigen has been identified for it. The sample holds no much larger clone one base away, and base qualities are not on file. The data are from a study of early stage breast cancer tumors (dated by TCRdb to 2016 to 2017). About the full investigation: Of the 16 invasive breast tumors, 12 to 13 were found to be estrogen receptor-positive, progesterone receptor-positive and HER2-negative. A total of 2,651,842 templates, representing 1,097,674 unique clonotypes, were detected across all samples. Of the 12 ER+/PR+/HER2- tumors, eight were classified as invasive ductal carcinomas and four as invasive lobular carcinomas. On average, each sample had 9.5 to 10-fold read coverage. Study-wide conclusions, independent of this receptor: Enriched TCRB sequences shared across patients were found to be mostly commonly generated sequences that were unlikely to play an important role in the tumor microenvironment. Sequencing bulk genomic DNA from unsorted cells could not capture chain pairing or functional markers like CD4, CD8 and FOXP3. Repertoires from blood and normal breast were more alike than repertoires from blood and tumor, and in about 90% of the 16 patients, comparing each tissue with blood separated tumor from normal. Because the cohort was small, a breakdown by tumor subtype could not be done. Compared with adjacent normal breast tissue, tumors had roughly 2.5-fold higher T cell density and higher clonality.

Two independent genomic DNA replicates were amplified for each sample, with around 0.5 ug used for blood and approximately 1.5 ug for tumor or normal breast. TCRB sequencing of genomic DNA was carried out with the ImmunoSeq Intro kit according to the manufacturer's instructions. Multiplex PCR was run for around 30 cycles using proprietary primers and spike-in control sequences for absolute quantification. Single-end 150-bp reads were used to sequence an 87-bp fragment spanning the CDR3 plus the flanking V and J genes. Seven samples, each with two replicates, were multiplexed per lane of an Illumina MiSeq using version 3.0 chemistry. In the source study's methods: The vendor's proprietary pipeline processed the raw data and merged both replicates into a single result for each sample. Productive rearrangements sharing the V-gene family, CDR3 amino acid sequence and J-gene segment were defined as clonotypes. Clonality was calculated as 1 minus the normalized Shannon entropy (Pielou evenness) of TCRB abundances. To estimate T cell density, the total number of templates was divided by the input cell count, which was inferred from how much DNA went in. Recon was used with default parameters to estimate total repertoire diversity and clonality. A clonotype was considered tumor-enriched if its abundance in tumor exceeded 0.1% and was at least 32-fold higher than its abundance in normal breast. Held by TCRdb, this immuneACCESS table contains in-frame sequences only and omits some clones. Under half of the omission traces to an unresolved V gene where checked; the cause of the rest is unknown. V, J and clone size are those of that table, while D and trimming were read from the DNA. This sample is represented by 45,000 to 60,000 clones; about 80% of them were singletons. The ten largest clones take up around 1.5% of the sample.

The study profiled bulk TCR beta-chain repertoires in matched peripheral blood, tumor and adjacent normal breast tissue taken from roughly 17 patients with early-stage breast cancer. Before surgery, about 5-10 mL of whole blood was collected into EDTA tubes and then processed within 2 hours. Ficoll-Paque centrifugation in SepMate-50 tubes was used to isolate peripheral blood mononuclear cells. PBMCs were cryopreserved in aliquots of roughly 1.9 to 4.5 million cells in roughly 90% FBS with around 10% DMSO and kept in liquid nitrogen. The Qiagen AllPrep DNA/RNA Mini kit was used to extract genomic DNA. Sequenced material: blood. This TCR was recovered from a person between 45 and 65 years old with breast cancer.

The nucleotide sequence reads as follows: TGCGCCAGCAGCCCCGGGACTAGCGGGAGCAGGAGCTCCTACAATGAGCAGTTCTTC. Its protein reads: CASSPGTSGSRSSYNEQFF. Rearrangement joined TRBV10-1 to TRBJ2-1, with 14 bases aligning to TRBD2. The CDR3 runs 19 residues from the cysteine to the phenylalanine. CDR3 DNA is the only sequence kept; it has 57 bases, read in frame from the first base. Trimming leaves V shorter by 6 bases and J shorter by 0 bases, with the junction holding 10 bases beyond the gene matches. Based on the germline V gene (reference sequence), the CDR1 and CDR2 sequences are WNHNN and SYGVQD.